This T cell receptor beta chain was captured by sequencing in a study of cytomegalovirus exposure and HLA in healthy donors. A remark on this clone: What it binds is not known.

V lost 3 bases to trimming and J lost 8 bases; unmatched junction nucleotides: 7. The CDR3 extends over 15 amino acids. CDR1 SGHAT and CDR2 FQNNGV come from the germline V gene. The validation cohort, a group of 90 to 150 subjects, included the donors and was separate from the approximately 680-subject first cohort. Study-level points and caveats: Within the 120 or so validation repertoires, first-cohort TCR clusters tended to co-occur, according to a later analysis. The study flagged some 170 TCR beta chains as cytomegalovirus-associated.

Libraries were prepared by immunoSEQ multiplex PCR; TCRdb keeps only in-frame clonotypes and omits some of them. The sample contains over 150,000 clones, approximately 86% of which appear only once. J is TRBJ2-1 and V is TRBV11-2; TRBD2 agrees at 10 bases. Source material: PBMCs. The clonotype was recovered from a human donor in good health. The CDR3 loop is CASSFSGRPVHEQFF. CDR3 coding DNA: TGTGCCAGCAGCTTTAGCGGGAGGCCCGTCCATGAGCAGTTCTTC. Full variable domain (outside the CDR3, taken from reference TRBV11-2 and TRBJ2-1): EAGVAQSPRYKIIEKRQSVAFWCNPISGHATLYWYQQILGQGPKLLIQFQNNGVVDDSQLPKDRFSAERLKGVDSTLKIQPAKLEDSAVYLCASSFSGRPVHEQFFGPGTRLTVL.